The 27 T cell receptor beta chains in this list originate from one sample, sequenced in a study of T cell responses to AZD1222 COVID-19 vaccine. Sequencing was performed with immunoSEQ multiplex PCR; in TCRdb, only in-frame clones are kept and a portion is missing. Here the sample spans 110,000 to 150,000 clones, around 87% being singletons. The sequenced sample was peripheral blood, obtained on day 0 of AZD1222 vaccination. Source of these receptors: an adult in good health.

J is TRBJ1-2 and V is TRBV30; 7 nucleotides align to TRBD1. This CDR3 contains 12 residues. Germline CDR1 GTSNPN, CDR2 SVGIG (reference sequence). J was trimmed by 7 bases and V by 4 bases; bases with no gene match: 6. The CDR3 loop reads CAWTWDRGGYTF. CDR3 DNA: TGTGCCTGGACTTGGGACAGAGGTGGCTACACCTTC.

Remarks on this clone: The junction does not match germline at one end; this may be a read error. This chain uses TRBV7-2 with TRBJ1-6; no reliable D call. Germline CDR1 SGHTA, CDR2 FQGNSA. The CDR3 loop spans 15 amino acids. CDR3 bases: TGTGCCAGCAGCCCCGCCCTGTTCCGGGATTCGCCCCTCCACTTT. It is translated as CASSPALFRDSPLHF.

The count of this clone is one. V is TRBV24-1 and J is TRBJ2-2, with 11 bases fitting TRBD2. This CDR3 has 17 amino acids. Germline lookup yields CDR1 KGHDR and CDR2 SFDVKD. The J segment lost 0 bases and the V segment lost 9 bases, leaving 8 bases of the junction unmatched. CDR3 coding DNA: TGTGCCACCGCTAGCGGGGGGAACCTCGCGAACACCGGGGAGCTGTTTTTT. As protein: CATASGGNLANTGELFF.

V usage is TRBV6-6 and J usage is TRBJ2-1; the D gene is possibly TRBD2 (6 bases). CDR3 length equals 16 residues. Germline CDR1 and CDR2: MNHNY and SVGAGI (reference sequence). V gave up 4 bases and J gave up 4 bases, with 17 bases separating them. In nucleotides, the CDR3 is TGTGCCAGCAGTTGGGGGGTAATGCGCCTATACAATGAGCAGTTCTTC. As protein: CASSWGVMRLYNEQFF.

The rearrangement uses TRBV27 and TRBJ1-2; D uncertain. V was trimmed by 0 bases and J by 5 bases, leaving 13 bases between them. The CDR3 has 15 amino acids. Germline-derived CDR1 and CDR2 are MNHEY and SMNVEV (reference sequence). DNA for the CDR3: TGTGCCAGCAGTTTATCCCCGGGAACTCGGTATGGCTACACCTTC. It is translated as CASSLSPGTRYGYTF.

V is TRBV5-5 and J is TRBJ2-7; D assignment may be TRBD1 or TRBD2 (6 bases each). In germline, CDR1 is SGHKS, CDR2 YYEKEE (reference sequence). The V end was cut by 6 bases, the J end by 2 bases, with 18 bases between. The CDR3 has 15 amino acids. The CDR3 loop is CASIPGAGRTYEQYF. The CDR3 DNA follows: TGTGCCAGCATCCCGGGGGCCGGCAGGACCTACGAGCAGTACTTC.

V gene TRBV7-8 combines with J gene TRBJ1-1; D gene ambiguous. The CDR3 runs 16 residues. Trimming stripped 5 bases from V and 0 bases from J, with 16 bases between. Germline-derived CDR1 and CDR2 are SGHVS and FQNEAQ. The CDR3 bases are TGTGCCAGCAGCCGATCCGCGAGTTTTCTGAACACTGAAGCTTTCTTT. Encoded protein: CASSRSASFLNTEAFF.

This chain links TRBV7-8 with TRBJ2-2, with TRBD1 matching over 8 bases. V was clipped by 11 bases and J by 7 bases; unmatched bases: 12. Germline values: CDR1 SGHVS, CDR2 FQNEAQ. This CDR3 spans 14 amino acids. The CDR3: CAGTPGQVGGELFF. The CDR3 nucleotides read TGTGCCGGGACTCCGGGACAGGTCGGCGGGGAGCTGTTTTTT. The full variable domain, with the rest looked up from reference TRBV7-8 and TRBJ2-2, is GAGVSQSPRYKVAKRGQDVALRCDPISGHVSLFWYQQALGQGPEFLTYFQNEAQLDKSGLPSDRFFAERPEGSVSTLKIQRTQQEDSAVYLCAGTPGQVGGELFFGEGSRLTVL.

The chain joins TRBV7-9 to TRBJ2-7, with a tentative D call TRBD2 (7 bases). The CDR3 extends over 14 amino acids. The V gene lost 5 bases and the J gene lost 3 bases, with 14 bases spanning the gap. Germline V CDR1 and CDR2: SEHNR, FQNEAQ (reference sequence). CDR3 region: CASSQSGGHYEQYF. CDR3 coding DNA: TGTGCCAGCAGCCAGTCGGGGGGACACTACGAGCAGTACTTC.

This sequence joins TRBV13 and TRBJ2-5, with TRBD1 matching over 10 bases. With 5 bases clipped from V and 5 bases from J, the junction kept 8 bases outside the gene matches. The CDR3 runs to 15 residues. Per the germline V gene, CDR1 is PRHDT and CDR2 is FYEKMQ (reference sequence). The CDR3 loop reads CASSHRDRGVETQYF. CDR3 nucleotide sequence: TGTGCCAGCAGCCATAGGGACAGGGGAGTGGAGACCCAGTACTTC.

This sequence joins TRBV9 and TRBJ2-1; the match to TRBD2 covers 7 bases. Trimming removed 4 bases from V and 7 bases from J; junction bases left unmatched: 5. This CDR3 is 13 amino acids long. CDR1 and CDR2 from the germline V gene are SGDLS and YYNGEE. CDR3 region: CASSRREENEQFF. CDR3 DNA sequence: TGTGCCAGCAGCAGACGGGAGGAAAATGAGCAGTTCTTC.

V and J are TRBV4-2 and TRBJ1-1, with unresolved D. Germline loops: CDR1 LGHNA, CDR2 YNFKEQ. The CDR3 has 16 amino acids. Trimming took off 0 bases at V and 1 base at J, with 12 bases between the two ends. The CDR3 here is CASSQDPFLGNTEAFF. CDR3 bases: TGTGCCAGCAGCCAAGATCCCTTCTTAGGGAACACTGAAGCTTTCTTT.

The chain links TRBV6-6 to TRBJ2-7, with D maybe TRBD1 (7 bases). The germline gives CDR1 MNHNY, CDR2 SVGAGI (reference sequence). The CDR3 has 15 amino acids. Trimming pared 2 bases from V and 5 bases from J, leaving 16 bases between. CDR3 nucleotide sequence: TGTGCCAGCAGTTACGGCCAGGGGGGATCTGACGAGCAGTACTTC. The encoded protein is CASSYGQGGSDEQYF.

As DNA, the CDR3 is TGTGCCAGCTCACCACCGCAGGGGGCCTTCGGTCAGCCCCAGCATTTT. Encoded protein: CASSPPQGAFGQPQHF. The chain uses TRBV18 and TRBJ1-5; 8 nucleotides line up with TRBD1. The CDR3 has 16 amino acids. With 0 bases clipped from V and 6 bases from J, the junction kept 7 bases outside the gene matches. Germline V gene data show CDR1 as KGHSH and CDR2 as LQKENI.

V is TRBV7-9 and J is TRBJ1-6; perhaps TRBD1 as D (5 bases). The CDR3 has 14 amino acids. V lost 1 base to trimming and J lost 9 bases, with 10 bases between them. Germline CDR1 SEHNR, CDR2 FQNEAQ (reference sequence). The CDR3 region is CASSLGEGRSPLHF. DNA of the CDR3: TGTGCCAGCAGCTTAGGGGAGGGACGTTCACCCCTCCACTTT.

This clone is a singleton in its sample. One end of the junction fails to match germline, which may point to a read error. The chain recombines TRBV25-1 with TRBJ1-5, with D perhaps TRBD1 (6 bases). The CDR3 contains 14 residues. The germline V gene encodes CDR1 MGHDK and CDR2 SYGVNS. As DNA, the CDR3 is TGTGCCAGCAGTGAAGGTAAGGTGGACAGTTACCCGATTTTT. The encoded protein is CASSEGKVDSYPIF.

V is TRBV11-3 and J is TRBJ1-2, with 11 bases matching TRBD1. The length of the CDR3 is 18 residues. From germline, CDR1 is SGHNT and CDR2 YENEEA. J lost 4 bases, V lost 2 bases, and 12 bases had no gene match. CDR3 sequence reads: CASSLSTQGTGGSYGYTF. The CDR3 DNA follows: TGTGCCAGCAGCTTATCAACTCAGGGGACAGGGGGTAGCTATGGCTACACCTTC.

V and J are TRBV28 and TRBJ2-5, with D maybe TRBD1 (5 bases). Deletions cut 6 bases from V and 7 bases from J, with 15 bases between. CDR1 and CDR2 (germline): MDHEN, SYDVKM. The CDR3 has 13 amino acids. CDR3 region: CASRLDRRGTQYF. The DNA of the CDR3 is TGTGCCAGCAGACTTGACAGACGTGGGACCCAGTACTTC.

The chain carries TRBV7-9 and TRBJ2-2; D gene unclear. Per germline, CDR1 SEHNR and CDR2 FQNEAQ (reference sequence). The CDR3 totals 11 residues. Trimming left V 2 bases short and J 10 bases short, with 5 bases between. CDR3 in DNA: TGTGCCAGCAGCTTAAGTGAGGAGCTGTTTTTT. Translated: CASSLSEELFF.

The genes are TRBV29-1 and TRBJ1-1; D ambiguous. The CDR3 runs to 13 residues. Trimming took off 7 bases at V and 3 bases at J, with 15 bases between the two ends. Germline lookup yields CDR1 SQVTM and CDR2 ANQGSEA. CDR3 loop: CSARRADHTEAFF. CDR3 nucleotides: TGCAGCGCCCGAAGGGCAGATCACACTGAAGCTTTCTTT.

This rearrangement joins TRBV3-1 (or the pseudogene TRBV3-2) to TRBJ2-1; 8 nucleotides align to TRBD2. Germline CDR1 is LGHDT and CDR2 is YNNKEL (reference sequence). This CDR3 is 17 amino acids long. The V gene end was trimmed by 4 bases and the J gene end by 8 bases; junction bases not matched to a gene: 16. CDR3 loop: CASSPWVGGRKGDEQFF. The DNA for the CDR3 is TGTGCCAGCAGCCCCTGGGTGGGCGGGAGGAAGGGCGATGAGCAGTTCTTC.

CDR3 DNA sequence: TGTGCCAGCAGTGAATTTAGGGGCACAGAGCCCCAGCATTTT. It yields the protein CASSEFRGTEPQHF. The genes are TRBV25-1 and TRBJ1-5; D perhaps matches TRBD1 (5 bases). Germline V CDR1 and CDR2: MGHDK, SYGVNS. Deletions cut 1 base from V and 8 bases from J, with 12 bases between. There are 14 residues in the CDR3. Together with reference TRBV25-1 and TRBJ1-5, the CDR3 gives the full variable domain: EADIYQTPRYLVIGTGKKITLECSQTMGHDKMYWYQQDPGMELHLIHYSYGVNSTEKGDLSSESTVSRIRTEHFPLTLESARPSHTSQYLCASSEFRGTEPQHFGDGTRLSIL.

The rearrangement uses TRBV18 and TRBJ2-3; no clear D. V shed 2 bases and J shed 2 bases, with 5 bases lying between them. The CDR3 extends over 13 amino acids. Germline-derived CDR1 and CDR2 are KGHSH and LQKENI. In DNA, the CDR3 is TGTGCCAGCTCACCATCCGCCACAGATACGCAGTATTTT. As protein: CASSPSATDTQYF.

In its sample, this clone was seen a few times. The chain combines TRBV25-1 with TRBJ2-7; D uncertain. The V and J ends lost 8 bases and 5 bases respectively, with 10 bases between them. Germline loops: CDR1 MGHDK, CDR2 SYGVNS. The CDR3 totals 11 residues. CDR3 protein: CASWARHEQYF. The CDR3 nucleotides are TGTGCCAGCTGGGCCCGCCACGAGCAGTACTTC.

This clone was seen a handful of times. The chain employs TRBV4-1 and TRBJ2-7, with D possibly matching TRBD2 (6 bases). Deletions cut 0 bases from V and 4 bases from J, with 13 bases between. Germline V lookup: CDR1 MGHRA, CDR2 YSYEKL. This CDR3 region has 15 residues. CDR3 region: CASSQESPGRYEQYF. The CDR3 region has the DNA TGCGCCAGCAGCCAAGAGTCTCCGGGGAGGTACGAGCAGTACTTC.

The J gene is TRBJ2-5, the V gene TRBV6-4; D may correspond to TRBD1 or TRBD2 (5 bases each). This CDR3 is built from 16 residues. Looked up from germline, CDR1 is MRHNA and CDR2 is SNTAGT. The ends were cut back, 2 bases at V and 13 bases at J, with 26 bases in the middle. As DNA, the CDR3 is TGTGCCAGCAGTGACGATAAGAAGGCCCCGAGGGGTTTTGGGTACTTC. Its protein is CASSDDKKAPRGFGYF.

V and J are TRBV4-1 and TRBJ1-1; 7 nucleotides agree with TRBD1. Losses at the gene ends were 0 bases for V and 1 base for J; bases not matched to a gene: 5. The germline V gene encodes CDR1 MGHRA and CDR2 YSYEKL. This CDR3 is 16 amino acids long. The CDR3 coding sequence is TGCGCCAGCAGCCAAGAGTACGCAGGGGGGAACACTGAAGCTTTCTTT. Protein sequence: CASSQEYAGGNTEAFF.